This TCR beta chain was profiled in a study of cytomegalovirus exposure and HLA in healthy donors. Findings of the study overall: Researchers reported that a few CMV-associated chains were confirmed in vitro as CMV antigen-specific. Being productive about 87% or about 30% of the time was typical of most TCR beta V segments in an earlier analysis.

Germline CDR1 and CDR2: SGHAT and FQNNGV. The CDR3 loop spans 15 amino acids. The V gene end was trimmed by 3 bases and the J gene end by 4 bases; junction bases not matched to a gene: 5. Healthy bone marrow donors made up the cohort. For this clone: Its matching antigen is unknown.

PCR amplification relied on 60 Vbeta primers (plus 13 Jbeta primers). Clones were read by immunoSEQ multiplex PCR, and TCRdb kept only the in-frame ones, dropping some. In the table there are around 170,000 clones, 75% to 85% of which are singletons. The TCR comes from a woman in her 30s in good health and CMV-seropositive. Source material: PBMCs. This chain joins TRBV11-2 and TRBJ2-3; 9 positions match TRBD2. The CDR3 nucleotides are TGTGCCAGCAGCTTCGGCGGGGGGGCCGCAGATACGCAGTATTTT. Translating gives CASSFGGGAADTQYF. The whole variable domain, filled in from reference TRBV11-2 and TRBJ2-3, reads EAGVAQSPRYKIIEKRQSVAFWCNPISGHATLYWYQQILGQGPKLLIQFQNNGVVDDSQLPKDRFSAERLKGVDSTLKIQPAKLEDSAVYLCASSFGGGAADTQYFGPGTRLTVL.